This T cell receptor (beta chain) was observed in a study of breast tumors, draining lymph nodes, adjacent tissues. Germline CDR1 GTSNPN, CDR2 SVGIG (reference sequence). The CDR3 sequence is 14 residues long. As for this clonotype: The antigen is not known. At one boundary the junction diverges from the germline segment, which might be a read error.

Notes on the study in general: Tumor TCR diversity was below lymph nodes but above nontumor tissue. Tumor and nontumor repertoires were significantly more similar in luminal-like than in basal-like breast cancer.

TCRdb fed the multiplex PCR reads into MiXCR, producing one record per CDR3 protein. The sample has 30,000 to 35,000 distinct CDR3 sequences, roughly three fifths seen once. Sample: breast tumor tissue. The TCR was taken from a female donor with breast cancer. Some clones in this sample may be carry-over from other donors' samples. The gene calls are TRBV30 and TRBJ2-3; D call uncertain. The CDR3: CAWKTIFSTDTQCF. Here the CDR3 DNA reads TGTGCCTGGAAGACAATCTTTAGCACAGATACGCAGTGTTTT.